The 18 T cell receptor beta chains below all came from one sample that was sequenced in a study of T cell responses to AZD1222 COVID-19 vaccine. Data came from immunoSEQ multiplex PCR; TCRdb stores just in-frame clones and leaves some out. The table has more than 150,000 clones, 90% seen once. The source material was peripheral blood, sampled on day 0 of AZD1222 vaccination. The receptors were gathered from an adult in good health.

This chain joins TRBV5-1 and TRBJ1-1, with TRBD1 identical over 7 bases. This CDR3 spans 15 amino acids. After removal of 1 base from V and 1 base from J, the junction contained 4 bases not matched to a gene. The germline gives CDR1 SGHRS, CDR2 YFSETQ. CDR3 protein: CASSLRQGQNTEAFF. The CDR3 DNA is TGCGCCAGCAGCTTGAGACAGGGCCAGAACACTGAAGCTTTCTTT.

This chain links TRBV7-9 with TRBJ2-1, with 7 positions matching TRBD1. Per the germline V gene, CDR1 is SEHNR and CDR2 is FQNEAQ (reference sequence). The CDR3 sequence is 14 residues long. Trimming at V came to 5 bases and at J to 0 bases, leaving 1 base not matched to a gene. The CDR3 protein is CASSRQGSYNEQFF. The CDR3, as DNA: TGTGCCAGCAGCCGACAGGGCTCCTACAATGAGCAGTTCTTC. The full variable domain, completed using reference TRBV7-9 and TRBJ2-1, is DTGVSQNPRHKITKRGQNVTFRCDPISEHNRLYWYRQTLGQGPEFLTYFQNEAQLEKSRLLSDRFSAERPKGSFSTLEIQRTEQGDSAMYLCASSRQGSYNEQFFGPGTRLTVL.

This chain joins TRBV23-1 and TRBJ2-3; 7 bases fit TRBD2. TRBV23-1 is an ORF, and what it does is uncertain. Losses at the gene ends were 4 bases for V and 2 bases for J; bases not matched to a gene: 3. The CDR3 has 14 amino acids. In nucleotides, the CDR3 is TGCGCCAGCAGTCGGAGCGGGACCACAGATACGCAGTATTTT. Its protein is CASSRSGTTDTQYF.

V is TRBV5-1 and J is TRBJ2-1; D not certain. Germline V gene sequence: CDR1 SGHRS, CDR2 YFSETQ. The V gene lost 0 bases and the J gene lost 1 base, with 8 bases spanning the gap. CDR3 length: 15 residues. CDR3 in amino acids: CASSLGAASYNEQFF. The CDR3 coding sequence is TGCGCCAGCAGCTTGGGGGCAGCGTCCTACAATGAGCAGTTCTTC.

J is TRBJ2-3 and V is TRBV9, with 13 nucleotides matching TRBD2. The CDR3 contains 15 residues. The germline CDR1 and CDR2 sequences are SGDLS and YYNGEE. J was trimmed by 6 bases and V by 4 bases; bases with no gene match: 5. The CDR3, as DNA: TGTGCCAGCAGCTCCACTAGCGGGGGGGCCGATACGCAGTATTTT. This codes for CASSSTSGGADTQYF.

This clone was picked up one time. The genes are TRBV2 and TRBJ2-3; 7 positions match TRBD1. The CDR3 covers 17 residues. V shed 4 bases, J shed 0 bases, and the junction held 10 bases outside the gene matches. Germline V gene sequence: CDR1 SNHLY, CDR2 FYNNEI. The CDR3 sequence is CASSVEGQEPSTDTQYF. For the CDR3, the DNA is TGTGCCAGCAGTGTCGAAGGACAGGAGCCTAGCACAGATACGCAGTATTTT. The full variable domain, completed using reference TRBV2 and TRBJ2-3, is EPEVTQTPSHQVTQMGQEVILRCVPISNHLYFYWYRQILGQKVEFLVSFYNNEISEKSEIFDDQFSVERPDGSNFTLKIRSTKLEDSAMYFCASSVEGQEPSTDTQYFGPGTRLTVL.

The chain links TRBV15 to TRBJ2-1; D unclear. Germline V gene sequence: CDR1 LNHNV, CDR2 YYDKDF (reference sequence). Trimming removed 5 bases from V and 5 bases from J, with 10 bases in between. The CDR3 contains 13 residues. CDR3 loop: CATSPPVNNEQFF. Here the CDR3 DNA reads TGTGCCACCAGCCCCCCAGTAAACAATGAGCAGTTCTTC.

The CDR3 DNA reads TGTGCCAGCAATACGAAGGGCTACAATGAGCAGTTCTTC. Its translation is CASNTKGYNEQFF. The chain couples TRBV6-6 to TRBJ2-1; D unresolved. From germline, CDR1 is MNHNY and CDR2 SVGAGI (reference sequence). Trimming stripped 7 bases from V and 3 bases from J, with 10 bases between. This CDR3 is built from 13 residues.

The chain combines TRBV2 with TRBJ1-2; no reliable D call. The CDR3 is 14 residues long. Germline V lookup: CDR1 SNHLY, CDR2 FYNNEI. The V and J ends lost 1 base and 1 base respectively, with 7 bases between them. Written as DNA, the CDR3 is TGTGCCAGCAGTGAAGGGACCTATAACTATGGCTACACCTTC. Protein: CASSEGTYNYGYTF.

The chain joins TRBV3-1 (or the pseudogene TRBV3-2) to TRBJ2-1, with 12 nucleotides matching TRBD2. Per the germline V gene, CDR1 is LGHDT and CDR2 is YNNKEL (reference sequence). The CDR3 has 23 amino acids. V was clipped by 0 bases and J by 0 bases; unmatched bases: 18. CDR3 protein: CASSQDEGLAGYFARYSYNEQFF. The CDR3 DNA reads as TGTGCCAGCAGCCAAGATGAGGGACTAGCGGGTTACTTTGCGAGATACTCCTACAATGAGCAGTTCTTC.

This clone was found once. J is TRBJ1-6 and V is TRBV7-8; weak D call: TRBD1 (5 bases). V lost 2 bases and J 5 bases, leaving 10 bases between the germline ends. The CDR3 is 15 amino acids. Germline V CDR1 and CDR2: SGHVS, FQNEAQ. The CDR3 DNA reads as TGTGCCAGCAGCTTACAGGGCGGAGATAATTCACCCCTCCACTTT. Translated: CASSLQGGDNSPLHF.

The J gene is TRBJ2-5, the V gene TRBV30, with 8 bases matching TRBD1. The length of the CDR3 is 15 residues. With V trimmed by 0 bases and J by 2 bases, 5 bases remained unmatched. CDR1 GTSNPN and CDR2 SVGIG come from the germline V gene (reference sequence). The CDR3: CAWSVLGTGQETQYF. The CDR3 nucleotides read TGTGCCTGGAGTGTCTTAGGGACAGGACAAGAGACCCAGTACTTC.

Comments on this clone: The sample contains more than one DNA sequence encoding this CDR3. This rearrangement joins TRBV7-3 to TRBJ1-2; TRBD1 is a possible D gene (6 bases). Trimming left V 2 bases short and J 8 bases short, with 12 bases between. CDR1 SGHTA and CDR2 FQGTGA come from the germline V gene. The CDR3 contains 13 residues. The CDR3 coding sequence is TGTGCCAGCAGCTTACGGGGAACAGGGGGCTACACCTTC. Encoded protein: CASSLRGTGGYTF. The full variable domain, in which reference TRBV7-3 and TRBJ1-2 provide the parts outside the CDR3, is GAGVSQTPSNKVTEKGKYVELRCDPISGHTALYWYRQSLGQGPEFLIYFQGTGAADDSGLPNDRFFAVRPEGSVSTLKIQRTERGDSAVYLCASSLRGTGGYTFGSGTRLTVV.

With regard to this clone: Distinct nucleotide sequences in the sample also encode this CDR3. This chain connects TRBV3-1 (or the pseudogene TRBV3-2) to TRBJ1-1; 7 bases match TRBD1. The CDR3 totals 13 residues. Germline-derived CDR1 and CDR2 are LGHDT and YNNKEL (reference sequence). With V trimmed by 2 bases and J by 4 bases, 1 base remained unmatched. In nucleotides, the CDR3 is TGTGCCAGCAGCCAACAGGGGGTCACTGAAGCTTTCTTT. Translation gives CASSQQGVTEAFF.

The chain joins TRBV19 to TRBJ1-5; D is ambiguous. V was pared by 3 bases and J by 11 bases, with 23 bases between. Germline V gene lookup returns CDR1 LNHDA and CDR2 SQIVND (reference sequence). This CDR3 is built from 16 residues. The CDR3: CASSMSRRDPSGAQHF. The CDR3 coding sequence is TGTGCCAGTAGTATGAGTCGTAGGGATCCTTCGGGCGCCCAGCATTTT.

J is TRBJ2-5 and V is TRBV5-1; 11 bases map to TRBD1. The CDR3 extends over 16 amino acids. The V gene's germline CDR1 is SGHRS and CDR2 YFSETQ. V lost 4 bases and J lost 4; bases outside the gene matches: 9. Here the CDR3 reads CASSRQGQGAGETQYF. CDR3 DNA sequence: TGCGCCAGCAGCCGCCAAGGACAGGGGGCAGGAGAGACCCAGTACTTC.

V is TRBV5-1 and J is TRBJ1-1, with a weak D call TRBD1 (6 bases). Germline assignment: CDR1 SGHRS and CDR2 YFSETQ. Trimming left V 5 bases short and J 5 bases short, with 16 bases between. The CDR3 is made up of 14 amino acids. CDR3 loop: CASSLAGGGTEAFF. Here the CDR3 DNA reads TGCGCCAGCAGTCTCGCTGGGGGCGGGACTGAAGCTTTCTTT.

V usage is TRBV5-6 and J usage is TRBJ1-2; 7 bases fit TRBD1. This CDR3 has 14 residues. CDR1 and CDR2 (germline): SGHDT, YYEEEE. Trimming at V came to 2 bases and at J to 4 bases, leaving 5 bases not matched to a gene. CDR3: CASSFDRASYGYTF. In DNA form, the CDR3 reads TGTGCCAGCAGCTTCGACAGGGCTTCCTATGGCTACACCTTC.